This paragraph reports one TCR beta chain. Its antigen is still unknown. Base qualities are not at hand, and no much larger clone is one base apart. This sample stems from a study of T cells in localized non-small cell lung cancer (dated by TCRdb to the early 2020s). In terms of the full investigation: Comparing tumors with uninvolved tumor-adjacent lungs, the study looked at the T cell repertoires of hundreds of patients with early-stage NSCLC. The cohort consisted of around 250 treatment-naive NSCLC patients whose localized lung tumors had been resected. NSCLC patients had a mean age of approximately 66 years, and fewer than 150 were male and more than 90 female. The investigation overall reported the following: Since the design was exploratory, TCR variables were selected using unadjusted p-values with no false-discovery rate correction. Uninvolved tumor-adjacent lung showed the highest T cell clonality, higher than tumor, which suggests more focused antigenic responses in the uninvolved tumor-adjacent lung. Of the top 100 tumor clones, a median of roughly 57 were detected in paired uninvolved adjacent lung; about 26 were also among that lung's top 100. Because multi-region tumor sequencing was not done, intratumor heterogeneity could not be ruled out. Longer overall survival was associated with higher blood T cell density, whereas shorter survival was associated with higher adjacent-lung clonality.

The immunoSEQ Assay was used to sequence TCR beta CDR3 regions from DNA. On the study's bioinformatics: To compute T cell density, TCR beta template counts were normalized to usable DNA, which was estimated by amplifying housekeeping genes. The preseqR package was used to estimate richness by extrapolating to 400,000 templates for PBMC samples and to 120,000 templates for tissue samples. Clonality was defined by subtracting Pielou's evenness from one. Differential abundance testing on productive amino-acid clonotypes, with a minimum total count of 5 and an alpha of 0.1, was used to identify tissue-enriched TCRs. The Jaccard Index and the Morisita Overlap Index were used to quantify repertoire overlap between compartments. GLIPH grouped TCR beta CDR3s together with public tetramer-defined viral CDR3s, and a viral motif had to include at least three viral sequences and show V-gene enrichment. The clones in this table, taken by TCRdb from immuneACCESS, are in-frame only. Not every clone is retained; where verified, under half of the shortfall comes from an unresolved V gene, and the cause of the rest is unknown. V and J calls and clone size are those listed in that table; D and trimming were worked out from the DNA. Recorded for this sample are under 95,000 clones; 80% of them occurred a single time. The top ten constitute roughly 9% of the sample.

The trim is 4 bases for V and 5 bases for J, with a gap of 19 bases between the germline ends. The CDR1 and CDR2 encoded by the germline V gene are SGHDT and YYEEEE. The CDR3, cysteine through phenylalanine, is 16 amino acids long. Only CDR3 DNA remains: 48 bases, in frame from the first base. At diagnosis, tumor, uninvolved tumor-adjacent lung and peripheral blood were collected and then preserved as a mix of FFPE and fresh-frozen material. For TCR repertoire profiling, the blood samples were analyzed as peripheral blood mononuclear cells. The sequence links TRBV5-6 to TRBJ1-5; the D gene identity is not certain. This specimen consisted of peripheral blood, obtained before any cancer treatment. The sequence derives from a female donor aged 60 or older with stage I lung adenocarcinoma. Read as DNA, the sequence is TGTGCCAGCAGCCATGGTGGGTCGAGGGATTATCAGCCCCAGCATTTT. This yields the protein CASSHGGSRDYQPQHF.